This TCR beta chain is from a study of CD8 T cells in ankylosing spondylitis. Study-wide points: Typical of ankylosing spondylitis blood, it appeared, was a TCR beta motif of several highly homologous variants.

This clonotype was seen a handful of times. Its antigen is unknown. Libraries for TCR beta were made by quantitative 5'-RACE with molecular barcodes. In TCRdb, the 5' RACE reads were re-called with MiXCR into one record per CDR3 protein. Of about 500,000 distinct CDR3 sequences listed, more than 9.5% are singletons. Germline V gene sequence: CDR1 MNHNS, CDR2 SASEGT. V shed 6 bases, J shed 5 bases, and the junction held 11 bases outside the gene matches. The CDR3 extends over 16 amino acids. The rearrangement links TRBV6-1 to TRBJ2-5, with TRBD2 matching over 11 bases. The TCR sequence derives from a male donor with ankylosing spondylitis. Sequencing was carried out using blood, either unsorted or a sorted T cell fraction (not recorded which). The CDR3 reads CASRGGSGRARETQYF. The CDR3 DNA follows: TGTGCCAGCAGGGGTGGTAGCGGGAGGGCCCGGGAGACCCAGTACTTC.